Sequencing of this TCR beta chain was carried out in a study of regulatory T cells in long-lasting Graves disease (TCRdb year 2021). Regarding the complete study: Persistent Graves' disease was defined as antithyroid drug treatment for over 5 years with persistently positive TSH receptor autoantibodies. Patients with persistent Graves' disease were compared with patients with newly diagnosed Graves' disease using TCR sequencing and RNA sequencing of peripheral blood. The study was registered as a clinical trial and conducted in China. In the clinical cohort, patients with persistent Graves' disease had used antithyroid drugs for an average of roughly 10 years. TCR sequencing covered some 13 persistent and 20 or so newly diagnosed Graves' disease patients, some 33 samples in total. Broader findings and caveats from the paper: Sequencing and analysis were limited to the TCR beta chain. Because the primary lesion, thyroid tissue, could not be accessed, the study looked at peripheral blood alone. The authors noted that the small sample size was a limitation that may lower accuracy. A larger number of public clonotypes was shared among persistent patients (approximately 3,000) than among newly diagnosed patients (roughly 980). Preferential use of TRBV28, TRBJ1-2 and TRBJ2-5 was observed in persistent disease, whereas TRBV20-1 and TRBJ2-1 were favored in newly diagnosed disease. Compared with newly diagnosed patients, patients with persistent Graves' disease had lower TCR Shannon entropy and fewer highly expanded clones, which suggests clonal expansion.

The protocol used for the library was multiplex PCR. Sequenced on an Illumina HiSeq 4000. TCR beta libraries were built with iRepertoire HTBI primers and Arm-PCR amplification of CDR3 regions. PCR products were gel purified before sequencing. The study's own analysis went as follows. Across samples, about 63 TRBV and over 11 TRBJ segments were identified and used for gene usage analysis of CDR3 amino acid clonotypes. COPE and FqMerger were used to merge the filtered high-quality paired reads into contigs. BLAST was used to align contigs to IMGT TRBV, TRBD and TRBJ reference genes, and CDR3 was defined according to IMGT. Any clonotype with a frequency above 0.1% was classified as a highly expanded clone. Shannon entropy was used to measure repertoire diversity, and the Gini coefficient was used to measure V-J evenness. Clonotypes shared by more than one individual were considered public. The public reads were reanalyzed by TCRdb: fastp trimming at Q25, MiXCR alignment, in-frame beta chains only. Every entry covers one CDR3 protein and lists the most common genes and DNA from its rows. The V and J calls follow TCRdb's processing rather than the paper's. In this sample the table shows roughly 490,000 distinct CDR3 sequences, approximately 23% of which occur a single time. The ten largest account for about an eighth of the sample.

This clonotype was counted a few times. Its binding antigen is unknown. There are no base qualities to consult, and no much larger clone falls within one base. The label giving this sample's time point can be read as: persistent/refractory GD, antithyroid drugs over 5 years with positive TRAb. For both TCR sequencing and RNA sequencing, RNA was extracted from PBMCs in TRIzol. Graves' disease was diagnosed according to American Thyroid Association guidelines. Patients were recruited from an endocrinology department in Xi'an, China. From each patient, 8 to 10 milliliters of peripheral blood was collected into an EDTA anticoagulant tube. Ficoll Paque Plus density gradient separation was used to isolate PBMCs, and no further T cell sorting was done. An Agilent 2100 Bioanalyzer and agarose gel were used to check RNA quality, while a NanoDrop 2000 measured RNA concentration. V gives up 3 bases and J gives up 4 bases, and the segment between their germline ends measures 6 bases. CDR1 and CDR2 were assigned from the germline V gene as SQVTM and ANQGSEA. The CDR3 runs 11 residues from the cysteine to the phenylalanine. The kept DNA is CDR3 alone, 33 bases in frame from the first base.

The chain joins TRBV29-1 to TRBJ1-1, with no confidently assigned D gene. Sequences were derived from peripheral blood mononuclear cells (PBMCs), sampled when the disease was refractory, from a patient treated with antithyroid drugs. The source is a female donor with Graves disease. The DNA sequence is given as TGCAGCGTTGAGGTGGCCACTGAAGCTTTCTTT. Translated, this is CSVEVATEAFF.